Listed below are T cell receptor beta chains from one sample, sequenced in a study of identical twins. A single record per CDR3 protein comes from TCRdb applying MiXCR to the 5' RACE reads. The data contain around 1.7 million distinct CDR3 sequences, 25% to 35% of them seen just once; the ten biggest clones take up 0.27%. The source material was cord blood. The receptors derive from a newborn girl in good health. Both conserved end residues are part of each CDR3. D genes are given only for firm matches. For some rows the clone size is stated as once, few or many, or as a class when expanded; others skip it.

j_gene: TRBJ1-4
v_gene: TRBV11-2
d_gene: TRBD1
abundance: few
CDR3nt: TGTGCCAGCAGCCGCACAGGGGGCTATGAAAAACTGTTTTTT
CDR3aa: CASSRTGGYEKLFF

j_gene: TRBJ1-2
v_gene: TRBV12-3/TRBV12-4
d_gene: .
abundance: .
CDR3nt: TGTGCCAGCACACGTCGAGCAGGGCCTTATGGCTACACCTTC
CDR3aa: CASTRRAGPYGYTF

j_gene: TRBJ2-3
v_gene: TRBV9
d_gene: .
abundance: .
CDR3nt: TGTGCCAGCAGCGTAGTTGGGGGTGTCGCAGATACGCAGTATTTT
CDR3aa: CASSVVGGVADTQYF

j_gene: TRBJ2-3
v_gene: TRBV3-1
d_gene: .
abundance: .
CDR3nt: TGTGCCAGCAGCCAAGGGAGGGGCTATACGCAGTATTTT
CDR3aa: CASSQGRGYTQYF

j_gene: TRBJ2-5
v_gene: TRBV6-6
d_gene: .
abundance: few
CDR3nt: TGTGCCAGCAAAGAGAAGGACACCCATTACCAAGAGACCCAGTACTTC
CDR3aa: CASKEKDTHYQETQYF

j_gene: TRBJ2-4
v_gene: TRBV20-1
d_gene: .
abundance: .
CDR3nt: TGCAGTGCTACGGTTGCGGGCAAAAACATTCAGTACTTC
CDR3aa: CSATVAGKNIQYF

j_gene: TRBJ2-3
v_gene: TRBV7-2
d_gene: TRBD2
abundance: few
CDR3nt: TGTGCCAGCAGTCGCGGGGGGGCTCCCACAGATACGCAGTATTTT
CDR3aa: CASSRGGAPTDTQYF

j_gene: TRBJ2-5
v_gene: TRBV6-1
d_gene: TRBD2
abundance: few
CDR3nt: TGTGCCAGCAGTGACTGGGGGAGGGTTGAGACCCAGTACTTC
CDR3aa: CASSDWGRVETQYF

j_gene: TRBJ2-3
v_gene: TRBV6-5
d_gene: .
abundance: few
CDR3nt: TGTGCCAGCAGTCGCCGTACTAGCCTCACAGATACGCAGTATTTT
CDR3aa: CASSRRTSLTDTQYF

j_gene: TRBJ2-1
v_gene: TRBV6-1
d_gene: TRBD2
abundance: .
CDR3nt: TGTGCCAGTTTAGCGGGACCCGACTACAATGAGCAGTTCTTC
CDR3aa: CASLAGPDYNEQFF

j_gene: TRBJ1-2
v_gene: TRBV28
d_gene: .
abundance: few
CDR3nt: TGTGCCAGCAGTCTCCATGATCATCCCGGCTACACCTTC
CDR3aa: CASSLHDHPGYTF